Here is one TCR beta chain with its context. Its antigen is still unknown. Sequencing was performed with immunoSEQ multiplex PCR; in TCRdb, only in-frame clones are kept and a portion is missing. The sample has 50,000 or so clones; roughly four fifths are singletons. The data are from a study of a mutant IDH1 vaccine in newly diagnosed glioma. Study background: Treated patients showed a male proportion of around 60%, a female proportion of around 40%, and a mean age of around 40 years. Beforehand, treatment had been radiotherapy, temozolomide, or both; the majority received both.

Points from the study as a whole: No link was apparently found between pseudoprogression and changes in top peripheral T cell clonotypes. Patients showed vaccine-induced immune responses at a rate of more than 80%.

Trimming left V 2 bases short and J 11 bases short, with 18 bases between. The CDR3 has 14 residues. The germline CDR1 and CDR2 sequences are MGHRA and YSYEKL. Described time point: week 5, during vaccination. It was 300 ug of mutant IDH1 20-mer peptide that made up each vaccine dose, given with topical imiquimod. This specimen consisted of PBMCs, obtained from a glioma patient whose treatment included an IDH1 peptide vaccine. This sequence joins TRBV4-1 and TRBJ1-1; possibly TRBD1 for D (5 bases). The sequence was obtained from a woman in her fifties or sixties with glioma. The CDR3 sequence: CASSQPGGERGAFF. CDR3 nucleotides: TGCGCCAGCAGCCAACCCGGGGGGGAGCGAGGGGCTTTCTTT.